This is a list of T cell receptor beta chains from one sample in a study of Ad26.COV2.S vaccination and SARS-CoV-2 variants. TCRdb's table, derived via immunoSEQ multiplex PCR, lists solely in-frame clones and lacks some. The table records some 500,000 clones, roughly nine tenths of them present only once. The sample here was peripheral blood, taken in a trial of Ad26.COV2.S vaccine versus placebo. Receptors originate from a person aged 18-65 years who received the Ad26.COV2.S COVID-19 vaccine or a placebo. CDR3s include the opening cysteine and the closing phenylalanine or tryptophan. A D gene is named only where the DNA matches it firmly. The listing skips clone size in some rows; elsewhere it reads once, few, many or a size class.

j_call | cdr3_length | clone_size | v_call | d_call | cdr3_nt | cdr3_aa
TRBJ2-1 | 15 | - | TRBV7-7 | TRBD1 | TGTGCCAGCGCCCCAAACAGGGGCCTCGGGTATGAGCAGTTCTTC | CASAPNRGLGYEQFF
TRBJ2-3 | 15 | - | TRBV6-1 | - | TGTGCCAGCAGTGATTGGACATGGACGGCGGATACGCAGTATTTT | CASSDWTWTADTQYF
TRBJ1-1 | 13 | - | TRBV9 | - | TGTGCCAGCAGCGTGGGGCCTAACACTGAAGCTTTCTTT | CASSVGPNTEAFF
TRBJ2-3 | 15 | once | TRBV7-3 | - | TGTGCCAGCAGCTTAACCCGGGGGGCCCACGATACGCAGTATTTT | CASSLTRGAHDTQYF
TRBJ2-7 | 13 | - | TRBV6-6 | - | TGTGCCAGCAGTTACTCCGACACCTACGAGCAGTACTTC | CASSYSDTYEQYF
TRBJ2-3 | 13 | - | TRBV30 | - | TGTGCCTGGAACTTAGCGGTTGGCGATACGCAGTATTTT | CAWNLAVGDTQYF
TRBJ1-6 | 17 | - | TRBV4-1 | TRBD1 | TGCGCCAGCAGCCTGGTCCGGGACAGCTCCTATAATTCACCCCTCCACTTT | CASSLVRDSSYNSPLHF
TRBJ2-7 | 14 | - | TRBV7-3 | TRBD1 | TGTGCCAGCAGCGAACAGGGGGGCAACTACGAGCAGTACTTC | CASSEQGGNYEQYF
TRBJ1-2 | 15 | - | TRBV11-3 | TRBD1 | TGTGCCAGCAGCCCTTTACAGGGGCTAAGTTATGGCTACACCTTC | CASSPLQGLSYGYTF
TRBJ2-3 | 13 | once | TRBV5-5 | - | TGTGCCAGCAGCCCACCATACACAGATACGCAGTATTTT | CASSPPYTDTQYF
TRBJ1-6 | 14 | - | TRBV3-1/TRBV3-2 | - | TGTGCCAGCAGCCTCAGCAAGCGAAATTCACCCCTCCACTTT | CASSLSKRNSPLHF
TRBJ1-6 | 18 | - | TRBV4-2 | - | TGTGCCAGCAGCCAAGATCTGAGGCGGGGCTTGGGTAATTCACCCCTCCACTTT | CASSQDLRRGLGNSPLHF
TRBJ2-3 | 15 | - | TRBV24-1 | TRBD1 | TGTGCCACCAGTGATTCGAGACAGGGGGCAGATACGCAGTATTTT | CATSDSRQGADTQYF
TRBJ2-1 | 15 | few | TRBV6-5 | - | TGTGCCAGCAGTTACTCGACTTCTCCACAGCTTGAGCAGTTCTTC | CASSYSTSPQLEQFF
TRBJ1-6 | 14 | - | TRBV29-1 | - | TGCAGCGTTGACCCGAGCTCCTATAATTCACCCCTCCACTTT | CSVDPSSYNSPLHF
TRBJ2-1 | 15 | - | TRBV7-2 | - | TGTGCCAGCAGCTCACTAGCAAGTGACTACAATGAGCAGTTCTTC | CASSSLASDYNEQFF
TRBJ1-4 | 16 | - | TRBV4-3 | - | TGCGCCAGCAGCCCATCAAGAGGGCGGGGCGGAGAAAAACTGTTTTTT | CASSPSRGRGGEKLFF
TRBJ1-6 | 17 | once | TRBV11-2 | TRBD1 | TGTGCCAGCAGCTTAGCCGGGACAGGGATTTATAATTCACCCCTCCACTTT | CASSLAGTGIYNSPLHF
TRBJ2-7 | 17 | - | TRBV4-1 | TRBD2 | TGCGCCAGCAGCCAAGAGGAGGGGACTAGCGGGGCCTACGAGCAGTACTTC | CASSQEEGTSGAYEQYF
TRBJ1-4 | 14 | few | TRBV15 | - | TGTGCCACCAAGAGAGGGGCGAGTTTGGAAAAACTGTTTTTT | CATKRGASLEKLFF
TRBJ2-1 | 15 | once | TRBV9 | - | TGTGCCAGCAGCGTAGGAGGTGGCGGGGCTAATGAGCAGTTCTTC | CASSVGGGGANEQFF
TRBJ1-1 | 17 | once | TRBV24-1 | - | TGTGCCACCAGAGGAAATCCCGGGACACAACCGAACACTGAAGCTTTCTTT | CATRGNPGTQPNTEAFF
TRBJ1-1 | 16 | once | TRBV6-2/TRBV6-3 | TRBD1 | TGTGCCAGCAGTTCGCCCGGGACAGCAACACCTTTTGAAGCTTTCTTT | CASSSPGTATPFEAFF
TRBJ1-6 | 15 | few | TRBV5-1 | TRBD1 | TGCGCCAGCAGGGCCGGGACAGGGAATAATTCACCCCTCCACTTT | CASRAGTGNNSPLHF
TRBJ2-4 | 16 | - | TRBV13 | TRBD2 | TGTGCCAGCAGCTTTTGGGAGGGGTCAGTCAAAAACATTCAGTACTTC | CASSFWEGSVKNIQYF
TRBJ1-4 | 16 | - | TRBV4-2 | TRBD1 | TGTGCCAGCAGCCAAGCCCGACAGGGGTCGGCCGAAAAACTGTTTTTT | CASSQARQGSAEKLFF
TRBJ2-1 | 13 | - | TRBV7-2 | - | TGTGCCAGCAGCTTATACAGGGAAGAAGCGCAGTTCTTC | CASSLYREEAQFF
TRBJ2-3 | 18 | - | TRBV24-1 | - | TGTGCCACCAGTGATCCTCCCTCAGGCAGGGGAAGCACAGATACGCAGTATTTT | CATSDPPSGRGSTDTQYF
TRBJ2-3 | 13 | - | TRBV10-3 | - | TGTGCCATCAGGGACTATTTTACAGATACGCAGTATTTT | CAIRDYFTDTQYF
TRBJ1-1 | 15 | - | TRBV10-3 | - | TGTGCCATCAGTGACCATCAAAGGGGTATCGCTGAAGCTTTCTTT | CAISDHQRGIAEAFF
TRBJ2-7 | 14 | - | TRBV2 | - | TGTGCCAGCGATACAGGAACCCGCTCCTACGAGCAGTACTTC | CASDTGTRSYEQYF
TRBJ2-5 | 16 | - | TRBV6-2/TRBV6-3 | - | TGTGCCAGCAGTTACTCGATCTGGGGGGCAGGGGAGACCCAGTACTTC | CASSYSIWGAGETQYF
TRBJ2-2 | 13 | - | TRBV19 | - | TGTGCCAGTAGTAAAGATTTGGCCGGGGAGCTGTTTTTT | CASSKDLAGELFF
TRBJ2-3 | 18 | - | TRBV4-3 | TRBD2 | TGCGCCAGCAGCCAAGAAATATGGACTAGCGGAGACACAGATACGCAGTATTTT | CASSQEIWTSGDTDTQYF
TRBJ1-2 | 16 | - | TRBV3-1/TRBV3-2 | - | TGTGCCAGCAGCCCGCGGGCCTCTCTGGGAGACTATGGCTACACCTTC | CASSPRASLGDYGYTF
TRBJ2-2 | 16 | - | TRBV7-9 | - | TGTGCCAGCAGCGCCACCCGGGACCCAGGCTCCGGGGAGCTGTTTTTT | CASSATRDPGSGELFF
TRBJ1-1 | 12 | - | TRBV30 | - | TGTGCCTGGAGTGTAACACCTACTGAAGCTTTCTTT | CAWSVTPTEAFF
TRBJ2-7 | 14 | - | TRBV5-1 | TRBD1 | TGCGCCAGCAGCTTAGACGGACAGGGCGGGGAGCAGTACTTC | CASSLDGQGGEQYF
TRBJ2-2 | 14 | once | TRBV7-2 | - | TGTGCCAGCAGTTTACAATCTCACACCGGGGAGCTGTTTTTT | CASSLQSHTGELFF
TRBJ2-3 | 18 | - | TRBV14 | TRBD2 | TGTGCCAGCAGCCAAGAGTGGACTAGCGAACCCCCCTTAGATACGCAGTATTTT | CASSQEWTSEPPLDTQYF
TRBJ2-3 | 12 | - | TRBV11-2 | - | TGTGCCAGCAGCTCTGGTGTATATACGCAGTATTTT | CASSSGVYTQYF
TRBJ1-1 | 13 | - | TRBV2 | - | TGTGCCAGCAGCGCCCGACAGGCGACTGAAGCTTTCTTT | CASSARQATEAFF
TRBJ1-2 | 16 | - | TRBV3-1/TRBV3-2 | - | TGTGCCAGCAGCCCTCTTAGGGGAGCTACTAACTATGGCTACACCTTC | CASSPLRGATNYGYTF
TRBJ2-6 | 14 | - | TRBV7-3 | - | TGTGCCAGCAGATCAGGGTCCGGGGCCAACGTCCTGACTTTC | CASRSGSGANVLTF
TRBJ1-1 | 18 | - | TRBV4-2 | TRBD1 | TGTGCCAGCAGCCAAGCACACAGGGGGGAAGGAATGAACACTGAAGCTTTCTTT | CASSQAHRGEGMNTEAFF
TRBJ2-1 | 16 | - | TRBV28 | - | TGTGCCAGCAGTTTCCCGATTCCCTCAAATGTCGATGAGCAGTTCTTC | CASSFPIPSNVDEQFF